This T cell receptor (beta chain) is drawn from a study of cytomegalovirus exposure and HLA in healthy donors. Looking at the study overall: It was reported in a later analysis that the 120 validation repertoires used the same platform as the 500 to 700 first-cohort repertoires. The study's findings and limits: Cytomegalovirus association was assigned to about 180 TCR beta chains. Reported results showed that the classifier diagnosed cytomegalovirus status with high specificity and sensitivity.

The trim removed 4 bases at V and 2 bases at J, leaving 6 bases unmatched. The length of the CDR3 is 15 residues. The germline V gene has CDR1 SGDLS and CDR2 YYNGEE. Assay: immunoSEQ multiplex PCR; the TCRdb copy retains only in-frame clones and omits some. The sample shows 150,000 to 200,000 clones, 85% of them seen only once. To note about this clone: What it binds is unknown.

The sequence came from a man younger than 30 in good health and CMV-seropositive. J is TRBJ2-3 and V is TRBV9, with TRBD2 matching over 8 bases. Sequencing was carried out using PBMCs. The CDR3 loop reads CASSPGTSDTDTQYF. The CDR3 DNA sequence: TGTGCCAGCAGCCCCGGGACTAGTGACACAGATACGCAGTATTTT.